Listed below are T cell receptor beta chains from one sample, sequenced in a study of blood T cell repertoires in COVID-19. The repertoire was sequenced with immunoSEQ multiplex PCR; TCRdb's copy has only in-frame clones and lacks some. The sample shows hundreds of thousands of clones, almost 85% of them seen only once. The sequencing input was PBMCs or T cells enriched from blood (not recorded which). The receptors were sampled from a woman between 45 and 65 years old with acute COVID-19. Both conserved end residues are part of each CDR3. A D gene is named only where the DNA matches it firmly. The size entry is marked missing in some rows and otherwise reads once, few, many or a size class.

>NA|NA|TRBV30|TRBJ1-1
CAWSRADTEAFF
TGTGCCTGGAGCAGGGCTGACACTGAAGCTTTCTTT
>NA|NA|TRBV2|TRBJ2-2
CASSDGGGNTGELFF
TGTGCCAGCAGTGATGGAGGCGGGAACACCGGGGAGCTGTTTTTT
>many|TRBD2|TRBV3-1/TRBV3-2|TRBJ2-1
CASSCTTVCPGLAGDFSYNEQFF
TGTGCCAGCAGCTGCACCACCGTATGTCCGGGACTAGCGGGGGATTTCTCCTACAATGAGCAGTTCTTC
>NA|TRBD2|TRBV2|TRBJ2-1
CASTAALAGYNEQFF
TGTGCCAGCACCGCGGCCCTAGCGGGCTACAATGAGCAGTTCTTC
>once|TRBD2|TRBV7-9|TRBJ2-7
CASSNQRGATYEQYF
TGTGCCAGCAGTAACCAGCGGGGGGCCACCTACGAGCAGTACTTC
>NA|NA|TRBV7-2|TRBJ2-7
CASSVNRFSSYEQYF
TGTGCCAGCAGCGTTAACAGGTTTAGCTCCTACGAGCAGTACTTC
>NA|NA|TRBV3-1/TRBV3-2|TRBJ1-1
CASSQAQVLRAEAFF
TGTGCCAGCAGCCAGGCTCAGGTCCTCAGGGCTGAAGCTTTCTTT
>NA|NA|TRBV9|TRBJ1-2
CASSVGDIYGYTF
TGTGCCAGCAGCGTAGGGGACATATATGGCTACACCTTC
>NA|NA|TRBV30|TRBJ1-2
CAFSDSANYGYTF
TGTGCCTTCTCGGACAGCGCTAACTATGGCTACACCTTC
>NA|NA|TRBV19|TRBJ1-3
CASSMLLDSGNTIYF
TGTGCCAGTTCTATGCTACTTGACTCTGGAAACACCATATATTTT
>NA|TRBD1|TRBV28|TRBJ1-6
CASSSGQPNSPLHF
TGTGCCAGCAGTTCGGGACAGCCAAATTCACCCCTCCACTTT
>NA|TRBD2|TRBV4-3|TRBJ2-3
CASSQDAGGITDTQYF
TGCGCCAGCAGCCAAGACGCGGGGGGAATAACAGATACGCAGTATTTT
>few|NA|TRBV5-1|TRBJ1-2
CASSLDQLGYVYTF
TGCGCCAGCAGCTTGGACCAGCTGGGCTATGTGTACACCTTC
>NA|NA|TRBV2|TRBJ2-7
CASSDTGTGYEQYF
TGTGCCAGCAGTGACACAGGCACAGGGTACGAGCAGTACTTC
>NA|TRBD2|TRBV29-1|TRBJ2-5
CSVLRTSGLQETQYF
TGCAGCGTTTTGCGGACTAGCGGACTCCAAGAGACCCAGTACTTC
>few|NA|TRBV6-5|TRBJ2-3
CASSWPQISTDTQYF
TGTGCCAGCAGTTGGCCTCAGATTAGCACAGATACGCAGTATTTT
>NA|TRBD1|TRBV28|TRBJ1-4
CASSLGQTNEKLFF
TGTGCCAGCAGTTTGGGACAGACTAATGAAAAACTGTTTTTT
>NA|TRBD1|TRBV7-2|TRBJ2-7
CASSGDRARHEQYF
TGTGCCAGCAGCGGGGACAGGGCCCGCCACGAGCAGTACTTC
>once|NA|TRBV6-5|TRBJ1-1
CASSYSAQEAFF
TGTGCCAGCAGTTACTCCGCCCAGGAAGCTTTCTTT
>NA|NA|TRBV9|TRBJ1-3
CASSADWRSGNTIYF
TGTGCCAGCAGCGCAGACTGGCGCTCTGGAAACACCATATATTTT
>NA|NA|TRBV7-2|TRBJ2-4
CASSSEGIAKNIQYF
TGTGCCAGCAGCTCGGAGGGGATAGCCAAAAACATTCAGTACTTC
>NA|NA|TRBV12-3/TRBV12-4|TRBJ1-5
CASSLTGSQPQHF
TGTGCCAGCAGTTTAACGGGGAGTCAGCCCCAGCATTTT
>NA|NA|TRBV30|TRBJ1-2
CAWSGRQGGNYGYTF
TGTGCCTGGAGCGGCCGCCAGGGAGGCAACTATGGCTACACCTTC
>few|NA|TRBV3-1/TRBV3-2|TRBJ2-5
CASSQDLAVRQETQYF
TGTGCCAGCAGCCAAGATTTGGCGGTGCGTCAAGAGACCCAGTACTTC